The 27 T cell receptor beta chains listed next were all sequenced from one sample in a study of blood T cell repertoires in COVID-19. The protocol was immunoSEQ multiplex PCR, while the TCRdb copy is restricted to in-frame clones and leaves out a portion. The sample consists of about 76,000 clones, 70% to 90% of them appearing once. Sequenced input: peripheral blood. Receptors were obtained from a woman in her sixties or seventies with acute or convalescent COVID-19.

The rearrangement uses TRBV19 and TRBJ2-3, with 8 bases identical to TRBD1. V shed 6 bases, J shed 2 bases, and the junction held 4 bases outside the gene matches. From germline, CDR1 is LNHDA and CDR2 SQIVND (reference sequence). This CDR3 comprises 14 residues. The CDR3 DNA follows: TGTGCCAGTAGCAGGGGGCCCATCACAGATACGCAGTATTTT. Its translation is CASSRGPITDTQYF.

The chain is built from TRBV6-1 and TRBJ2-3; D is uncertain. Trimming took 3 bases from V and 0 from J, leaving 10 bases between them. Per the germline V gene, CDR1 is MNHNS and CDR2 is SASEGT. The CDR3 is made up of 15 amino acids. The CDR3 region has the DNA TGTGCCAGCAGTGACGCTAGGCGAAGCACAGATACGCAGTATTTT. Encoded protein: CASSDARRSTDTQYF.

J is TRBJ2-1 and V is TRBV19, with 9 nucleotides matching TRBD1. The J segment lost 9 bases and the V segment lost 6 bases, leaving 18 bases of the junction unmatched. CDR1 LNHDA and CDR2 SQIVND come from the germline V gene (reference sequence). The CDR3 is 17 residues long. CDR3 nucleotides: TGTGCCAGTAGCCGTAACCTACCGGGACAGGGTAAGGGTGAGCAGTTCTTC. As protein: CASSRNLPGQGKGEQFF.

This clone was observed a single time. The rearrangement joins TRBV5-1 to TRBJ2-5; the match to TRBD1 covers 10 bases. Trimming removed 4 bases from V and 5 bases from J; junction bases left unmatched: 11. The CDR3 is 16 amino acids. Per germline, CDR1 SGHRS and CDR2 YFSETQ. CDR3 DNA sequence: TGCGCCAGCAGCACCGGGGACAGGGGTTTAGGCGAGACCCAGTACTTC. Residues: CASSTGDRGLGETQYF.

The rearrangement links TRBV6-4 to TRBJ1-1; 7 bases are a match to TRBD1. Losses at the gene ends were 3 bases for V and 3 bases for J; bases not matched to a gene: 1. This CDR3 comprises 13 residues. Germline V lookup: CDR1 MRHNA, CDR2 SNTAGT. CDR3 nucleotide sequence: TGTGCCAGCAGTGAGCAGGGGGACACTGAAGCTTTCTTT. It translates to CASSEQGDTEAFF.

V and J are TRBV27 and TRBJ2-3; D uncertain. V lost 3 bases and J lost 6, with 4 bases in between. Germline CDR1 and CDR2: MNHEY and SMNVEV (reference sequence). The CDR3 is made up of 11 amino acids. The CDR3 sequence: CASSFEDTQYF. The CDR3 coding sequence is TGTGCCAGCAGTTTTGAGGATACGCAGTATTTT.

CDR3: CASSLGTGGRYNEQFF. The CDR3 DNA sequence: TGTGCCAGTAGTCTCGGGACAGGGGGCCGTTACAATGAGCAGTTCTTC. The rearrangement links TRBV19 to TRBJ2-1, with 12 bases fitting TRBD1. The trim removed 5 bases at V and 4 bases at J, leaving 6 bases unmatched. The CDR3 contains 16 residues. Germline V lookup: CDR1 LNHDA, CDR2 SQIVND (reference sequence).

The chain links TRBV6-5 to TRBJ2-6; D is perhaps TRBD1 (5 bases). V dropped 0 bases and J dropped 9 bases, with 12 bases sitting between them. There are 15 residues in the CDR3. CDR1 and CDR2 (germline): MNHEY, SVGAGI. The CDR3 protein is CASSYSYRRVNVLTF. DNA for the CDR3: TGTGCCAGCAGTTACTCCTACCGCAGGGTCAACGTCCTGACTTTC.

This clone has a single count. The chain joins TRBV12-5 to TRBJ2-5; D gene ambiguous. Trimming took 6 bases from V and 4 from J, leaving 3 bases between them. This CDR3 contains 10 residues. Germline V gene lookup returns CDR1 LGHNT and CDR2 FRNRAP. The CDR3 DNA reads as TGTGCTAGTGGGAGAGAGACCCAGTACTTC. Protein: CASGRETQYF.

The chain recombines TRBV24-1 with TRBJ2-1; maybe TRBD1 (5 bases). CDR1 and CDR2 from the germline V gene are KGHDR and SFDVKD. This CDR3 region has 13 residues. V lost 1 base and J lost 9, with 9 bases in between. This CDR3 is CATSDLKQGEQFF. The CDR3 DNA reads as TGTGCCACCAGTGATTTAAAGCAGGGTGAGCAGTTCTTC.

V gene TRBV6-1 combines with J gene TRBJ1-6, with 9 nucleotides matching TRBD1. The CDR3 has 16 residues. Losses at the gene ends were 0 bases for V and 11 bases for J; bases not matched to a gene: 8. Looked up from germline, CDR1 is MNHNS and CDR2 is SASEGT. The CDR3 sequence: CASSEAPGQGGAPLHF. The CDR3 DNA sequence: TGTGCCAGCAGTGAAGCCCCGGGACAGGGAGGGGCACCCCTCCACTTT.

This clone was counted many times. The chain has TRBV27 and TRBJ1-2; the match to TRBD1 covers 7 bases. The CDR3 consists of 16 residues. Per the germline V gene, CDR1 is MNHEY and CDR2 is SMNVEV (reference sequence). Unmatched junction bases numbered 10, after V lost 6 bases and J lost 0 bases. The CDR3 region has the DNA TGTGCCAGCAGCATTTTACAGGGGAATTCTAACTATGGCTACACCTTC. Translation gives CASSILQGNSNYGYTF.

V is TRBV9 and J is TRBJ2-3; maybe TRBD1 (5 bases). Germline loops: CDR1 SGDLS, CDR2 YYNGEE. The CDR3 loop spans 13 amino acids. V gave up 3 bases and J gave up 5 bases, with 10 bases separating them. CDR3 coding DNA: TGTGCCAGCAGCGCCCCTGACAGAGATACGCAGTATTTT. This translates into CASSAPDRDTQYF.

The chain employs TRBV7-2 and TRBJ1-1; a weak D match, TRBD1 (6 bases). The CDR3 sequence is 18 residues long. The V end was cut by 5 bases, the J end by 0 bases, with 22 bases between. The germline gives CDR1 SGHTA, CDR2 FQGNSA. For the CDR3, the DNA is TGTGCCAGCAGCCCCGACGTATGGGGGGGGCAGGTGAACACTGAAGCTTTCTTT. Its translation: CASSPDVWGGQVNTEAFF. The variable domain in full, completed from reference TRBV7-2 and TRBJ1-1, reads GAGVSQSPSNKVTEKGKDVELRCDPISGHTALYWYRQSLGQGLEFLIYFQGNSAPDKSGLPSDRFSAERTGGSVSTLTIQRTQQEDSAVYLCASSPDVWGGQVNTEAFFGQGTRLTVV.

The chain employs TRBV6-5 and TRBJ1-1, with D uncertain. In germline, CDR1 is MNHEY, CDR2 SVGAGI. The ends were cut back, 2 bases at V and 5 bases at J, with 9 bases in the middle. The CDR3 consists of 13 residues. DNA of the CDR3: TGTGCCAGCAGTTACAGTCAGAGGACTGAAGCTTTCTTT. This translates into CASSYSQRTEAFF.

The sample holds one count of this clone. The CDR3 DNA follows: TGTGCCAGCAGCTTAAGTTACAGGGCGGAAAACATTCAGTACTTC. It is translated as CASSLSYRAENIQYF. The chain employs TRBV7-2 and TRBJ2-4, with a weak D call TRBD1 (6 bases). The germline V gene has CDR1 SGHTA and CDR2 FQGNSA. This CDR3 region has 15 residues. Trimming stripped 2 bases from V and 5 bases from J, with 13 bases between.

The chain carries TRBV18 and TRBJ1-4; a possible D gene is TRBD1 (5 bases). Germline CDR1 KGHSH, CDR2 LQKENI. Trimming removed 5 bases at V and 2 bases at J, with 12 bases between. The length of the CDR3 is 15 residues. CDR3 sequence: CASSTSGGTNEKLFF. In nucleotides, the CDR3 is TGTGCCAGCTCAACCTCCGGGGGGACTAATGAAAAACTGTTTTTT.

The V gene is TRBV7-9, the J gene TRBJ2-1; 8 bases are shared with TRBD1. This CDR3 is built from 12 residues. V lost 3 bases and J lost 15; bases outside the gene matches: 7. CDR1 is SEHNR and CDR2 is FQNEAQ in the germline V gene (reference sequence). The CDR3 is CASSLRQGAGFF. The CDR3 DNA follows: TGTGCCAGCAGCTTGCGGCAGGGGGCCGGGTTCTTC.

This chain uses TRBV5-1 with TRBJ2-4, with 9 bases aligning to TRBD1. V gave up 4 bases and J gave up 2 bases; unmatched junction bases: 7. Germline CDR1 is SGHRS and CDR2 is YFSETQ. The CDR3 is 16 residues long. CDR3 DNA: TGCGCCAGCAGCCCACGACAGGGGGGTACCAAAAACATTCAGTACTTC. Its translation is CASSPRQGGTKNIQYF.

The chain is built from TRBV5-1 and TRBJ1-2; 7 bases map to TRBD1. The CDR3 covers 14 residues. V gave up 4 bases and J gave up 8 bases; unmatched junction bases: 11. The germline gives CDR1 SGHRS, CDR2 YFSETQ. The CDR3 DNA reads as TGCGCCAGCAGCACCACAACAGGGGCCGGAGGCTACACCTTC. This codes for CASSTTTGAGGYTF.

V usage is TRBV7-9 and J usage is TRBJ2-7; 7 bases match TRBD2. Germline V lookup: CDR1 SEHNR, CDR2 FQNEAQ (reference sequence). After removal of 5 bases from V and 3 bases from J, the junction contained 13 bases not matched to a gene. This CDR3 has 16 amino acids. The CDR3 region is CASSGSHLAADYEQYV. CDR3 bases: TGTGCCAGCAGCGGATCCCATCTAGCGGCTGACTACGAGCAGTACGTC.

This clone was seen a single time. This chain links TRBV19 with TRBJ1-2; D may be TRBD1 (6 bases). Germline V lookup: CDR1 LNHDA, CDR2 SQIVND (reference sequence). V shed 5 bases and J shed 2 bases, with 18 bases lying between them. The CDR3 is 16 amino acids. The CDR3 here is CASSPTYDRSNYGYTF. In DNA form, the CDR3 reads TGTGCCAGTAGTCCCACCTATGACAGGAGCAACTATGGCTACACCTTC.

This clone has only a few counts. The V gene is TRBV5-5, the J gene TRBJ2-2, with D possibly matching TRBD2 (5 bases). Germline CDR1 and CDR2: SGHKS and YYEKEE (reference sequence). V lost 3 bases to trimming and J lost 4 bases, with 10 bases between them. The CDR3 length is 14 residues. The CDR3 DNA follows: TGTGCCAGCAGCTGGACGGAGGTCACCGGGGAGCTGTTTTTT. This translates into CASSWTEVTGELFF.

V usage is TRBV6-2 or TRBV6-3 and J usage is TRBJ1-1; D unclear. Trimming pared 4 bases from V and 1 base from J, leaving 16 bases between. The CDR3 contains 16 residues. Germline V gene data show CDR1 as MNHEY and CDR2 as SVGEGT. CDR3 sequence (DNA): TGTGCCAGCAGTTCGGAAGTTGGAGGATGGAACACTGAAGCTTTCTTT. Its protein is CASSSEVGGWNTEAFF.

V gene TRBV15 combines with J gene TRBJ2-5; D may be TRBD2 (6 bases). The germline V gene encodes CDR1 LNHNV and CDR2 YYDKDF (reference sequence). The CDR3 consists of 15 residues. Trimming pared 0 bases from V and 3 bases from J, leaving 11 bases between. CDR3 amino acids: CATSRDPSEEETQYF. In DNA form, the CDR3 reads TGTGCCACCAGCAGAGACCCTAGCGAGGAAGAGACCCAGTACTTC.

This sequence joins TRBV7-2 and TRBJ2-1, with a tentative D call TRBD1 (5 bases). The CDR3 loop spans 15 amino acids. Germline CDR1 and CDR2: SGHTA and FQGNSA. Trimming cost V 1 base and J 8 bases, with 15 bases left between them. The CDR3 bases are TGTGCCAGCAGCTTAGTTTCAGGGTTTCGCGATGAGCAGTTCTTC. This gives the protein CASSLVSGFRDEQFF.

V usage is TRBV5-1 and J usage is TRBJ2-1; 8 nucleotides match TRBD1. The CDR3 has 14 amino acids. Trimming removed 4 bases from V and 8 bases from J; junction bases left unmatched: 8. From germline, CDR1 is SGHRS and CDR2 YFSETQ. CDR3 protein: CASSADRELHEQFF. In DNA form, the CDR3 reads TGCGCCAGCAGCGCGGACAGGGAGTTACATGAGCAGTTCTTC.